The 21 T cell receptor beta chains presented below share a single source sample, sequenced in a study of CD8 T cell repertoires and HIV-1 epitope variants. Antigen specificity for these receptors is unknown. Method: immunoSEQ multiplex PCR; TCRdb's copy keeps in-frame clones and lacks some. This sample has approximately 5,000 clones; approximately 72% occur once, and the top ten carry approximately 39%. Sequenced: cultured CD8+ T cells derived from PBMCs. These receptors came from a male donor with HIV.

Only a few counts were recorded for this clone. The rearrangement uses TRBV6-5 and TRBJ1-2; TRBD1 matches 7 bases. J was trimmed by 8 bases and V by 5 bases; bases with no gene match: 8. CDR3 length equals 13 residues. The germline CDR1 and CDR2 sequences are MNHEY and SVGAGI. Here the CDR3 reads CASSPQTGRGYTF. The CDR3, as DNA: TGTGCCAGCAGTCCCCAGACAGGGAGGGGCTACACCTTC.

The rearrangement uses TRBV6-5 and TRBJ1-2, with D maybe TRBD1 (6 bases). Trimming pared 0 bases from V and 3 bases from J, leaving 11 bases between. CDR3 length: 15 amino acids. Germline V gene data show CDR1 as MNHEY and CDR2 as SVGAGI. The CDR3 nucleotides are TGTGCCAGCAGTTACTCTCCAGGGGAGGACTATGGCTACACCTTC. Protein: CASSYSPGEDYGYTF.

The chain uses TRBV14 and TRBJ1-4, with 7 bases that match TRBD1. CDR1 and CDR2 (germline): SGHDN, FVKESK. The ends lost 5 bases at V and 11 bases at J; junction bases unmatched: 11. This CDR3 is built from 14 residues. The CDR3 is CASSYRGNSKKLFF. The CDR3 nucleotides read TGTGCCAGCAGCTACAGGGGAAACTCAAAGAAACTGTTTTTT.

This chain uses TRBV7-2 with TRBJ2-7; D is possibly TRBD1 or TRBD2 (5 bases each). Germline values: CDR1 SGHTA, CDR2 FQGNSA. This CDR3 has 10 residues. The V gene lost 5 bases and the J gene lost 13 bases, with 12 bases spanning the gap. CDR3 sequence: CASSPRDPYF. As DNA, the CDR3 is TGTGCCAGCAGCCCCAGGGACCCCTACTTC.

This rearrangement joins TRBV7-9 to TRBJ1-2; maybe TRBD1 (5 bases). Per the germline V gene, CDR1 is SEHNR and CDR2 is FQNEAQ (reference sequence). Between the trimmed V and J ends, which lost 5 bases and 2 bases, there was a span of 9 bases. The CDR3 is made up of 13 amino acids. The DNA of the CDR3 is TGTGCCAGCAGCCCTGACAGCAACTATGGCTACACCTTC. It specifies CASSPDSNYGYTF.

The V and J genes are TRBV5-1 and TRBJ2-5, with D perhaps matching TRBD1 or TRBD2 (5 bases each). Trimming pared 4 bases from V and 5 bases from J, leaving 18 bases between. The CDR3 is 15 residues long. Per the germline V gene, CDR1 is SGHRS and CDR2 is YFSETQ. This CDR3 reads CASSEGRSSWETQYF. CDR3 nucleotide sequence: TGCGCCAGCAGCGAGGGACGGAGTAGTTGGGAGACCCAGTACTTC.

This chain connects TRBV29-1 to TRBJ1-3; D remains unclear. The germline gives CDR1 SQVTM, CDR2 ANQGSEA. The CDR3 length is 12 residues. The V and J ends lost 2 bases and 1 base respectively, with 3 bases between them. CDR3 DNA sequence: TGCAGCGTTGAAAGTTCTGGAAACACCATATATTTT. Its protein is CSVESSGNTIYF. Full variable domain (rest looked up from reference TRBV29-1 and TRBJ1-3): SAVISQKPSRDICQRGTSLTIQCQVDSQVTMMFWYRQQPGQSLTLIATANQGSEATYESGFVIDKFPISRPNLTFSTLTVSNMSPEDSSIYLCSVESSGNTIYFGEGSWLTVV.

This clone has only a few counts. The chain has TRBV28 and TRBJ2-1, with D unresolved. CDR1 is MDHEN and CDR2 is SYDVKM in the germline V gene. V lost 1 base, J lost 8 bases, and 6 bases lay in between. The CDR3 extends over 12 amino acids. The CDR3 DNA sequence: TGTGCCAGCAGTTTATCGGTTTATGAGCAGTTCTTC. Translated: CASSLSVYEQFF.

This clone appeared a few times. This rearrangement joins TRBV7-9 to TRBJ1-2, with 8 bases lining up with TRBD1. The V and J ends lost 1 base and 2 bases, in that order; junction bases with no gene match: 3. Germline V gene sequence: CDR1 SEHNR, CDR2 FQNEAQ (reference sequence). CDR3 length: 15 amino acids. The CDR3 region has the DNA TGTGCCAGCAGCTTAGAGTCAGGGGGCAACTATGGCTACACCTTC. It specifies CASSLESGGNYGYTF.

V gene TRBV6-4 combines with J gene TRBJ1-2; 7 nucleotides line up with TRBD1. The CDR3 contains 14 residues. V was pared by 5 bases and J by 7 bases, with 10 bases of the junction left unmatched. Germline assignment: CDR1 MRHNA and CDR2 SNTAGT. Here the CDR3 DNA reads TGTGCCAGCAGTCCAATCATCGGGACAGTTGGCTACACCTTC. Residues: CASSPIIGTVGYTF.

The chain links TRBV9 to TRBJ1-1; 8 nucleotides agree with TRBD1. Trimming took 0 bases from V and 2 from J; bases not matched to a gene: 6. CDR1 SGDLS and CDR2 YYNGEE come from the germline V gene. CDR3 length: 16 residues. CDR3 loop: CASSVGAGGLNTEAFF. The CDR3 DNA reads TGTGCCAGCAGCGTAGGGGCAGGGGGCCTCAACACTGAAGCTTTCTTT.

This chain uses TRBV4-1 with TRBJ2-2; D perhaps matches TRBD1 (5 bases). Germline V lookup: CDR1 MGHRA, CDR2 YSYEKL. The CDR3 totals 15 residues. Trimming pared 4 bases from V and 0 bases from J, leaving 9 bases between. CDR3 bases: TGCGCCAGCAGCCTCGGACAACCGAACACCGGGGAGCTGTTTTTT. This gives the protein CASSLGQPNTGELFF.

CDR3 in DNA: TGCGCCAGCAGCCCCTGGGTGCGGGACAGGGGATCCGGGGAGCTGTTTTTT. Translating it yields CASSPWVRDRGSGELFF. This chain links TRBV5-1 with TRBJ2-2; TRBD1 matches 10 bases. Germline V gene sequence: CDR1 SGHRS, CDR2 YFSETQ. This CDR3 has 17 amino acids. After removal of 4 bases from V and 6 bases from J, the junction contained 12 bases not matched to a gene.

This sequence joins TRBV12-1 and TRBJ1-5. TRBV12-1 is shown as a pseudogene. The CDR3 covers 14 residues. CDR3 DNA sequence: TGTGCCAGCAGCTTTGTTTGGGGGAATCAGCCCCAGCATTTT. It is translated as CASSFVWGNQPQHF.

V usage is TRBV6-5 and J usage is TRBJ2-7; the match to TRBD1 covers 10 bases. Germline lookup yields CDR1 MNHEY and CDR2 SVGAGI. The CDR3 has 15 residues. V shed 6 bases and J 5 bases; nucleotides not matched to a gene: 10. CDR3 region: CASSESGTGADEQYF. For the CDR3, the DNA is TGTGCCAGCAGCGAATCCGGGACAGGGGCCGACGAGCAGTACTTC.

This clone has a handful of counts. The chain joins TRBV28 to TRBJ2-2, with D unresolved. CDR1 and CDR2 from the germline V gene are MDHEN and SYDVKM. V shed 8 bases and J shed 6 bases, with 10 bases lying between them. This CDR3 spans 12 amino acids. This CDR3 reads CASGLSAGELFF. DNA for the CDR3: TGTGCCAGCGGGTTGTCTGCCGGGGAGCTGTTTTTT. Full variable domain (outside the CDR3, taken from reference TRBV28 and TRBJ2-2): DVKVTQSSRYLVKRTGEKVFLECVQDMDHENMFWYRQDPGLGLRLIYFSYDVKMKEKGDIPEGYSVSREKKERFSLILESASTNQTSMYLCASGLSAGELFFGEGSRLTVL.

J is TRBJ1-6 and V is TRBV28, with D tentatively TRBD1 (5 bases). Germline lookup yields CDR1 MDHEN and CDR2 SYDVKM. Trimming took off 8 bases at V and 10 bases at J, with 12 bases between the two ends. The CDR3 spans 12 residues. CDR3 in DNA: TGTGCCAGCGGGGCCGGGAACTCACCCCTCCACTTT. It translates to CASGAGNSPLHF.

This sequence joins TRBV27 and TRBJ1-3; no reliable D call. The CDR3 is made up of 14 amino acids. Per the germline V gene, CDR1 is MNHEY and CDR2 is SMNVEV (reference sequence). Trimming removed 3 bases from V and 2 bases from J, with 8 bases in between. DNA for the CDR3: TGTGCCAGCAGTTTCACCGGGACTGGAAACACCATATATTTT. Protein: CASSFTGTGNTIYF.

This chain uses TRBV4-1 with TRBJ2-1; tentatively, D is TRBD2 (5 bases). The CDR3 covers 11 residues. Germline assignment: CDR1 MGHRA and CDR2 YSYEKL. Trimming removed 4 bases at V and 7 bases at J, with 5 bases between. DNA for the CDR3: TGCGCCAGCAGCCGGGAGAATGAGCAGTTCTTC. As protein: CASSRENEQFF.

This clone was seen more than once but under ten times. This rearrangement joins TRBV19 to TRBJ2-7; tentatively, D is TRBD1 (6 bases). Looked up from germline, CDR1 is LNHDA and CDR2 is SQIVND (reference sequence). Trimming cost V 7 bases and J 7 bases, with 14 bases left between them. The CDR3 contains 12 residues. The CDR3 DNA reads TGTGCCAGTACCTCAGACCAGGGGGAGCAGTACTTC. As protein: CASTSDQGEQYF.

V is TRBV2 and J is TRBJ2-7; TRBD1 matches at 8 bases. Germline trimming cut 9 bases from V and 2 bases from J; bases unmatched to any gene: 9. Looked up from germline, CDR1 is SNHLY and CDR2 is FYNNEI. The length of the CDR3 is 14 residues. As DNA, the CDR3 is TGTGCCAGAGACCGGGACAGGTTAACCTACGAGCAGTACTTC. Protein sequence: CARDRDRLTYEQYF.